This T cell receptor beta chain originates from a study of T cell responses to AZD1222 COVID-19 vaccine. On the study more broadly: Pooling was applied to second doses at about 4 or about 12 weeks. Study-level results: The study found Spike-specific TCR breadth and depth rose after two AZD1222 doses. Clonal diversity may have been underestimated, and the donors were mostly white British, with more females than males. There were vaccine-associated CD4 TCRs across spike, dominant at 160-218 and 743-854.

Repertoires were generated with immunoSEQ multiplex PCR, while TCRdb's copy carries only in-frame clones and drops some. The sample holds under 130,000 clones; approximately 96% are singletons and the top ten take more than 2%. On this clone itself: Its specificity is not known.

Germline values: CDR1 SEHNR, CDR2 FQNEAQ (reference sequence). The CDR3 is 14 residues long. V was shortened by 10 bases and J by 0 bases, with 13 bases between the two germline ends. The chain combines TRBV7-9 with TRBJ1-3; no clear D. Source: peripheral blood, taken on day 0 of AZD1222 vaccination. The source is an adult in good health. The CDR3 DNA follows: TGTGCCACCGTAGGGTACCTCTCTGGAAACACCATATATTTT. It codes for CATVGYLSGNTIYF.